This T cell receptor beta chain appears in the sequencing data of a study of T-cell memory formation after mild COVID-19. The overall study: Largely donor-specific TCR clusters were found.

TCRdb reprocessed the 5' RACE reads with MiXCR, giving one entry per CDR3 protein. The data contain under 300,000 distinct CDR3 sequences, about a sixth of them singletons. Trimming cost V 2 bases and J 7 bases, with 14 bases left between them. Germline V gene lookup returns CDR1 GTSNPN and CDR2 SVGIG (reference sequence). CDR3 size: 13 residues. This clonotype appeared a few times. Specimen: PBMCs or a T cell subset sorted from them (not recorded which). V is TRBV30 and J is TRBJ1-1; weak D call: TRBD1 (6 bases). The sequence was obtained from a young man who had mild COVID-19 (a few samples of this study predate the infection). Cell type and time point are not known. CDR3 in DNA: TGTGCCTGGAGTTTGGAGGGGGTGAGTGAAGCTTTCTTT. This codes for CAWSLEGVSEAFF.